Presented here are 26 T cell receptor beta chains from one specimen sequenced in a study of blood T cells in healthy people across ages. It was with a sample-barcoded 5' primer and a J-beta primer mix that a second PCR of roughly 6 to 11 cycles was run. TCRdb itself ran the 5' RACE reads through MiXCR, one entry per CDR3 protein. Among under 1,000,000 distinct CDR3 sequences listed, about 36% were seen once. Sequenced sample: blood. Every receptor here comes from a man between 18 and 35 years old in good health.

The CDR3 spells CASSLYGTGTDTEQYF. CDR3 DNA sequence: TGTGCCAGCAGTTTATATGGGACAGGGACCGATACCGAGCAGTACTTC. This chain joins TRBV27 and TRBJ2-4; 9 nucleotides align to TRBD1. The assigned J gene may be wrong: the sequence end matches TRBJ2-7 better. The CDR3 is 16 residues long. The germline gives CDR1 MNHEY, CDR2 SMNVEV (reference sequence).

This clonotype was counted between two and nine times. The CDR3 DNA follows: TGTGCCACCAGTGAACTGGGGACCCATGGCTACACCTTC. It translates to CATSELGTHGYTF. The V gene is TRBV24-1, the J gene TRBJ1-2; a weak D match, TRBD1 (5 bases). Trimming took off 4 bases at V and 6 bases at J, with 11 bases between the two ends. CDR3 size: 13 residues. Germline assignment: CDR1 KGHDR and CDR2 SFDVKD.

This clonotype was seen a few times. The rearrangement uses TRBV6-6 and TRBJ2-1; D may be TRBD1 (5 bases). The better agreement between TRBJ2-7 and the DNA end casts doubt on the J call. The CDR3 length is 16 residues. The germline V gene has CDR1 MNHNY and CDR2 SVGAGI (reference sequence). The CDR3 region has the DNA TGTGCCAGCAGTTACACACACAGGCACAACAACAATGAGCAGTACTTC. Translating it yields CASSYTHRHNNNEQYF.

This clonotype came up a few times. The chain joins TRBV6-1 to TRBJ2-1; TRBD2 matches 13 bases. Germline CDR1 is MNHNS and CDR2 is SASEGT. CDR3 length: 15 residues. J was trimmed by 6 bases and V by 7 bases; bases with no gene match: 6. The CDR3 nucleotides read TGTGCCAGCACTGGGACTAGCGGGGACCCCAATGAGCAGTTCTTC. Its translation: CASTGTSGDPNEQFF.

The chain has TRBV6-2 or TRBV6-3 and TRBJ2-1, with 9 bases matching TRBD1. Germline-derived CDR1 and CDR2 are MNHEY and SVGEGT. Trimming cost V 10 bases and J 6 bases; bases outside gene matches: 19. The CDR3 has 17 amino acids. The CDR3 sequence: CANNAQIQGAESNEQFF. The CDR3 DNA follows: TGTGCCAACAACGCCCAAATACAGGGGGCGGAATCCAATGAGCAGTTCTTC.

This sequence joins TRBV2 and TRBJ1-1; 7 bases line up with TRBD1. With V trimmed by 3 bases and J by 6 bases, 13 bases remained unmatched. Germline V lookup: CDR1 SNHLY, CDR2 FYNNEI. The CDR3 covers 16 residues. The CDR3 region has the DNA TGTGCCAGCAGTGAGGGGGACAGTAAAGTTGGGGCTGAAGCTTTCTTT. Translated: CASSEGDSKVGAEAFF.

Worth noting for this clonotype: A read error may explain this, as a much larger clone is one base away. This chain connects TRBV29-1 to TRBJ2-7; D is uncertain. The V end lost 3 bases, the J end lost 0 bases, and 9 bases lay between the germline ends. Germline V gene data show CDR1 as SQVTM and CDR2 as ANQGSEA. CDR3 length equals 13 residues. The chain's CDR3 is CSVEAGGSYEQYF. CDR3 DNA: TGCAGCGTTGAGGCAGGCGGCTCCTACGAGCAGTACTTC.

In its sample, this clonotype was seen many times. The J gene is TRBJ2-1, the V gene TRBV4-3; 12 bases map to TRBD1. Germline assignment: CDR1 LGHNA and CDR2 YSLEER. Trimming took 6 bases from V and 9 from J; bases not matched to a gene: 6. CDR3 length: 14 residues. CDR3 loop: CASSPGTGGFEQFF. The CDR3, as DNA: TGCGCCAGCAGTCCCGGGACAGGGGGCTTTGAGCAGTTCTTC.

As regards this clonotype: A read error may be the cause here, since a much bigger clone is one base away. The CDR3 bases are TGCGCCAGCAGCTTGGGAGGGGGAACTAACAATGAGCAGTACTTC. Translation gives CASSLGGGTNNEQYF. V and J are TRBV5-1 and TRBJ2-5, with TRBD1 as a possible D gene (6 bases). The V end was cut by 0 bases, the J end by 11 bases, with 20 bases between. This CDR3 has 15 amino acids. Germline lookup yields CDR1 SGHRS and CDR2 YFSETQ.

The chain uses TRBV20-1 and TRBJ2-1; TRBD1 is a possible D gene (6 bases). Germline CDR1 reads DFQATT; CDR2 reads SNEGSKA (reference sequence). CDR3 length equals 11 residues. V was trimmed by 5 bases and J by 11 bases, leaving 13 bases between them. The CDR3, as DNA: TGCAGTGCTCTGACAGGAGATCAGCAGTTCTTC. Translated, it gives CSALTGDQQFF.

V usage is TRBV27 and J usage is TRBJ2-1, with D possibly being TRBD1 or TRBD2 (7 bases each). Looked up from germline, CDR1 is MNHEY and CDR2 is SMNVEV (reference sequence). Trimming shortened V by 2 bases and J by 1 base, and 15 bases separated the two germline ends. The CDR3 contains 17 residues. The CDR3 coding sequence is TGTGCCAGCAGTTTAGGGGGGGCACAGGGGTCCTACAATGAGCAGTTCTTC. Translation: CASSLGGAQGSYNEQFF.

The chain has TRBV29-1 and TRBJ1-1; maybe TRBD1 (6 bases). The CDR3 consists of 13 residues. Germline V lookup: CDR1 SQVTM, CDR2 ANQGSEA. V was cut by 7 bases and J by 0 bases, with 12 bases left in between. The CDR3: CSAGGRLNTEAFF. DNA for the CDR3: TGCAGCGCGGGGGGCAGACTGAACACTGAAGCTTTCTTT.

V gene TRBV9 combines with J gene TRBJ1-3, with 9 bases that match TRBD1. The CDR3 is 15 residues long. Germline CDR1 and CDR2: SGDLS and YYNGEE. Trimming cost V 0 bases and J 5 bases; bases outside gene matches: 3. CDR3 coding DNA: TGTGCCAGCAGCGTAGAGGGACAGGGAAGAAACACCATATATTTT. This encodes CASSVEGQGRNTIYF. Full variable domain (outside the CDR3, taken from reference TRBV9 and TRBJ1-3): DSGVTQTPKHLITATGQRVTLRCSPRSGDLSVYWYQQSLDQGLQFLIQYYNGEERAKGNILERFSAQQFPDLHSELNLSSLELGDSALYFCASSVEGQGRNTIYFGEGSWLTVV.

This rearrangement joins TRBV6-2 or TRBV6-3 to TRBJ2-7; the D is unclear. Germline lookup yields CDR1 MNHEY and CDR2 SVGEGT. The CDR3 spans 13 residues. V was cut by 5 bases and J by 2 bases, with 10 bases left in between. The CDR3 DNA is TGTGCCAGCAGTGCGACGGATACCTACGAGCAGTACTTC. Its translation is CASSATDTYEQYF.

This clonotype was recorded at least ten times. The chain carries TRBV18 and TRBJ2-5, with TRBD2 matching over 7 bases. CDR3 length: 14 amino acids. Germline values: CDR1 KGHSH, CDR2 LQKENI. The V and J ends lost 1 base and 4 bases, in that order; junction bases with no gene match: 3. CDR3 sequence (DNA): TGTGCCAGCTCACCACTTGCTAGCGGAGAGACCCAGTACTTC. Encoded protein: CASSPLASGETQYF. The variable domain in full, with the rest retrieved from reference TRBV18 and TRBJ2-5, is NAGVMQNPRHLVRRRGQEARLRCSPMKGHSHVYWYRQLPEEGLKFMVYLQKENIIDESGMPKERFSAEFPKEGPSILRIQQVVRGDSAAYFCASSPLASGETQYFGPGTRLLVL.

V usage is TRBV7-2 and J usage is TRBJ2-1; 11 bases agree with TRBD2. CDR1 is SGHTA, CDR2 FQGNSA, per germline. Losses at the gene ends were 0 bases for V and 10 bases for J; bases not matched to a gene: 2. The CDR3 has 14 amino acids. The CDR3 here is CASSLATSGDEQFF. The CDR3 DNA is TGTGCCAGCAGCTTAGCGACTAGCGGGGACGAGCAGTTCTTC.

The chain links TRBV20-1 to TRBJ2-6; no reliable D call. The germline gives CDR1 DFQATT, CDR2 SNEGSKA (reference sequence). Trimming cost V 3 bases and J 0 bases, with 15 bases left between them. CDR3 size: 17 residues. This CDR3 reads CSASGGPLSSGANVLTF. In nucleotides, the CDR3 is TGCAGTGCTAGTGGTGGGCCACTTAGCTCTGGGGCCAACGTCCTGACTTTC.

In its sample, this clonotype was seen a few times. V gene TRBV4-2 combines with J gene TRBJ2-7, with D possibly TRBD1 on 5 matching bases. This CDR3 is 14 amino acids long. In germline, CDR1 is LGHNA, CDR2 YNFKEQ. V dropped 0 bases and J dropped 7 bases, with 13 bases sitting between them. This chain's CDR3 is CASSQERTNNEQYF. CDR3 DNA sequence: TGTGCCAGCAGCCAAGAGAGGACAAACAATGAGCAGTACTTC.

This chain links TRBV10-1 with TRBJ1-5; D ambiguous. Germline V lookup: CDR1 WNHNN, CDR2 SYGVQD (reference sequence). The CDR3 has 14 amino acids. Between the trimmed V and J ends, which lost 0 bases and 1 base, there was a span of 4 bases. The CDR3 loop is CASSESWSNQPQHF. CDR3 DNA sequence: TGCGCCAGCAGTGAGTCGTGGAGCAATCAGCCCCAGCATTTT.

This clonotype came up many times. The CDR3 loop is CASSLPGDGTEAFF. In nucleotides, the CDR3 is TGCGCCAGCAGCTTGCCAGGGGACGGAACTGAAGCTTTCTTT. The chain is built from TRBV5-1 and TRBJ1-1, with D perhaps TRBD1 (6 bases). V was cut by 1 base and J by 5 bases, with 12 bases left in between. The germline V gene has CDR1 SGHRS and CDR2 YFSETQ. The CDR3 runs to 14 residues.

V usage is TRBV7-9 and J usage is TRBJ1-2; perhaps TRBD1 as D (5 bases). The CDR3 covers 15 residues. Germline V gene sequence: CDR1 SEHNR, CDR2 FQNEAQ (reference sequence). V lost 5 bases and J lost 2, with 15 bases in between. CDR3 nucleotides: TGTGCCAGCAGCCCATTCCCGGGACGCAACTATGGCTACACCTTC. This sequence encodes CASSPFPGRNYGYTF.

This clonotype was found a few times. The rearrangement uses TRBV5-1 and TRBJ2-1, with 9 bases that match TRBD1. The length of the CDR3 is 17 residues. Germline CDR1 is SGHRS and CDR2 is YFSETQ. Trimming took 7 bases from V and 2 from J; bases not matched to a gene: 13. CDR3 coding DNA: TGCGCCAGCTCGAAAACTCCCGGGACAGGGACCTACAATGAGCAGTTCTTC. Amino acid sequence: CASSKTPGTGTYNEQFF.

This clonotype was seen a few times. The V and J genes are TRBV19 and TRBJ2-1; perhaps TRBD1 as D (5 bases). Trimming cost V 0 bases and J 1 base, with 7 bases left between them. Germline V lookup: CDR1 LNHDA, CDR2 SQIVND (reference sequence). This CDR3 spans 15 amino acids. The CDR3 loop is CASSIDRDSYNEQFF. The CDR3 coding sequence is TGTGCCAGTAGTATAGACAGGGATTCCTACAATGAGCAGTTCTTC.

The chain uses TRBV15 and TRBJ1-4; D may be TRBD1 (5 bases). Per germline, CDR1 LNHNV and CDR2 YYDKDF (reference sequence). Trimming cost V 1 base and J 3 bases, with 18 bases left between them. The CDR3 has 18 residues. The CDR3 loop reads CATSRAGSRDWANEKLFF. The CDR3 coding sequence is TGTGCCACCAGCAGAGCCGGGAGCAGGGACTGGGCTAATGAAAAACTGTTTTTT.

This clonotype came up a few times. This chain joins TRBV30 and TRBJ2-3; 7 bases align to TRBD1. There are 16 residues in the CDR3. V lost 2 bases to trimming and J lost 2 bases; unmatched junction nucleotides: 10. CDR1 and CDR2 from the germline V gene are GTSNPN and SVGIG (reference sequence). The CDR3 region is CAWSHPGQPDTDTQYF. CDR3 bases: TGTGCCTGGAGTCATCCGGGACAGCCTGACACAGATACGCAGTATTTT.

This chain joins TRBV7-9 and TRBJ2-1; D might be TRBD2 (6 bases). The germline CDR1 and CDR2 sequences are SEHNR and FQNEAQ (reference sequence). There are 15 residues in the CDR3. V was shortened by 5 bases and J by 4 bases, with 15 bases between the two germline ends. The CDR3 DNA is TGTGCCAGCAGCCGCCCGGAGGGGCGGTACAATGAGCAGTTCTTC. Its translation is CASSRPEGRYNEQFF.